The 16 T cell receptor beta chains in this list originate from one sample, sequenced in a study of tumor-infiltrating lymphocytes in primary liver carcinoma. For each extraction, RNA and DNA were obtained together from approximately 20-30 mg of unsorted bulk tissue. Priming with a constant-region primer yielded TCR beta cDNA from about 510 ng total RNA. Library construction for TCR beta comprised three nested multiplex PCR rounds performed with slightly modified ARM-PCR. A C-beta reverse primer was combined with TRBV1-TRBV30 forward primers in the first two PCR rounds, and each round had about 10 cycles. Each CDR3 protein gets one entry after TCRdb re-called the multiplex PCR reads with MiXCR. The sample lists over 95,000 distinct CDR3 sequences, about 70% occurring once. Sequenced sample: liver tumor tissue from sampling region 5. The sample's subset: tumor region T5, tumor centre. These receptors came from a woman aged 60-75 years with primary liver carcinoma and hepatitis B virus infection.

The J gene is TRBJ2-1, the V gene TRBV7-9; weak D call: TRBD2 (5 bases). Germline V gives CDR1 SEHNR, CDR2 FQNEAQ (reference sequence). This CDR3 spans 18 amino acids. V was clipped by 0 bases and J by 4 bases, with 19 bases between them. In nucleotides, the CDR3 is TGTGCCAGCAGCTTAGCCACCGGAGGAAGACAACCTTACAATGAGCAGTTCTTC. Residues: CASSLATGGRQPYNEQFF. Full variable domain (remainder filled in from reference TRBV7-9 and TRBJ2-1): DTGVSQNPRHKITKRGQNVTFRCDPISEHNRLYWYRQTLGQGPEFLTYFQNEAQLEKSRLLSDRFSAERPKGSFSTLEIQRTEQGDSAMYLCASSLATGGRQPYNEQFFGPGTRLTVL.

The table lists this clonotype with a few counts. A much larger clone differs by one base, so this may be a read error. The V and J genes are TRBV5-1 and TRBJ2-1; D possibly corresponds to TRBD2 (6 bases). The CDR3 spans 15 residues. Germline V gives CDR1 SGHRS, CDR2 YFSETQ. V was cut by 5 bases and J by 5 bases, with 17 bases left in between. The CDR3 DNA reads as TGCGCCAGCAGATGGATAGTGGGAGGTAACAATGAGCAGTTCTTC. Translation gives CASRWIVGGNNEQFF.

With regard to this clonotype: This sequence may be a read error, since a much larger clone differs from it by one base. The gene calls are TRBV28 and TRBJ1-2; D is undetermined. The V gene's germline CDR1 is MDHEN and CDR2 SYDVKM. V was trimmed by 8 bases and J by 4 bases, leaving 11 bases between them. This CDR3 contains 12 residues. CDR3: CASELVTYGYTF. DNA for the CDR3: TGTGCCAGCGAACTGGTTACCTATGGCTACACCTTC.

This clonotype came up many times. The chain links TRBV12-3 or TRBV12-4 to TRBJ1-1; D uncertain. V was pared by 0 bases and J by 7 bases, with 18 bases between. This CDR3 region has 16 residues. The CDR3 DNA reads as TGTGCCAGCAGTTTAGCGCGGCCCCCTGACGCGGGTGAAGCTTTCTTT. It specifies CASSLARPPDAGEAFF.

To note about this clonotype: The missing conserved phenylalanine or tryptophan at the end of this CDR3 makes a read error likely. The chain joins TRBV11-2 to TRBJ2-6; D not certain. The CDR3 extends over 15 amino acids. The germline gives CDR1 SGHAT, CDR2 FQNNGV. Trimming stripped 4 bases from V and 2 bases from J, with 9 bases between. CDR3 sequence (DNA): TGTGCCAGCAGCTCAGAGCCGGCTGGGGCCAACGTCCTGACTCTC. Its translation: CASSSEPAGANVLTL.

This clonotype turned up a few times. The rearrangement joins TRBV14 to TRBJ2-1; D might be TRBD2 (5 bases). Germline V gene data show CDR1 as SGHDN and CDR2 as FVKESK. V gave up 1 base and J gave up 4 bases, with 11 bases separating them. The CDR3 runs 15 residues. In DNA, the CDR3 is TGTGCCAGCAGCCAAGCCGGGATTACATACAATGAGCAGTTCTTC. Protein product: CASSQAGITYNEQFF.

This clonotype was found many times. This rearrangement joins TRBV6-5 to TRBJ2-1, with 10 bases that match TRBD2. CDR1 and CDR2 (germline): MNHEY, SVGAGI. This CDR3 spans 15 amino acids. After removal of 6 bases from V and 5 bases from J, the junction contained 7 bases not matched to a gene. The CDR3 DNA sequence: TGTGCCAGCAGGAGCGTAGCGGGAGGCCACAATGAGCAGTTCTTC. This encodes CASRSVAGGHNEQFF.

The V call is TRBV5-4, the J call TRBJ2-7; D perhaps matches TRBD2 (6 bases). V was clipped by 7 bases and J by 4 bases, with 24 bases between them. Per the germline V gene, CDR1 is SGHNT and CDR2 is YYREEE (reference sequence). The CDR3 loop spans 16 amino acids. CDR3 amino acids: CASGPPGGRRAYEQYF. CDR3 nucleotides: TGTGCCAGCGGCCCACCGGGTGGCAGGAGGGCGTACGAGCAGTACTTC. Full variable domain (outside the CDR3, taken from reference TRBV5-4 and TRBJ2-7): ETGVTQSPTHLIKTRGQQVTLRCSSQSGHNTVSWYQQALGQGPQFIFQYYREEENGRGNFPPRFSGLQFPNYSSELNVNALELDDSALYLCASGPPGGRRAYEQYFGPGTRLTVT.

Comments on this clonotype: A junction boundary mismatches the germline segment, possibly from a read error. The CDR3 is CIASGQGNTQYF. CDR3 DNA sequence: TGCATCGCCTCGGGGCAGGGAAATACGCAATATTTT. This chain connects TRBV29-1 to TRBJ2-3, with D perhaps being TRBD1 or TRBD2 (5 bases each). Germline V gene lookup returns CDR1 SQVTM and CDR2 ANQGSEA. The CDR3 runs 12 residues.

This clonotype was detected a few times. The J gene is TRBJ2-2, the V gene TRBV5-1; D may be TRBD1 (6 bases). This CDR3 comprises 14 residues. From germline, CDR1 is SGHRS and CDR2 YFSETQ. V was shortened by 9 bases and J by 1 base, with 13 bases between the two germline ends. The CDR3 sequence is CATQKGENTGELFF. Here the CDR3 DNA reads TGCGCCACCCAGAAGGGGGAGAACACCGGGGAGCTGTTTTTT.

With regard to this clonotype: This sequence may be a read error, since a much larger clone differs from it by one base. The rearrangement joins TRBV5-1 to TRBJ2-1; 11 nucleotides align to TRBD2. CDR3 size: 18 residues. Germline CDR1 SGHRS, CDR2 YFSETQ. The J segment lost 0 bases and the V segment lost 0 bases, leaving 5 bases of the junction unmatched. The CDR3 loop is CASSLGELAGGSYNEQFF. The CDR3 coding sequence is TGCGCCAGCAGCTTGGGGGAGCTAGCGGGAGGCTCCTACAATGAGCAGTTCTTC.

The chain combines TRBV29-1 with TRBJ1-1; the D is unclear. V lost 5 bases, J lost 1 base, and 11 bases lay in between. The CDR3 runs to 13 residues. Looked up from germline, CDR1 is SQVTM and CDR2 is ANQGSEA. CDR3 nucleotide sequence: TGCAGCGTTAATCAAGGGCCGAACACTGAAGCTTTCTTT. It codes for CSVNQGPNTEAFF.

With respect to this clonotype: A much larger clone differs from this one at a single base, so this may be a read error. This chain uses TRBV24-1 with TRBJ2-3, with a tentative D call TRBD2 (6 bases). Trimming shortened V by 3 bases and J by 2 bases, and 11 bases separated the two germline ends. The CDR3 has 15 amino acids. CDR1 is KGHDR and CDR2 is SFDVKD in the germline V gene. DNA for the CDR3: TGTGCCACCAGTGATAACGGACTAAACACAGATACGCAGTATTTT. This codes for CATSDNGLNTDTQYF.

Note on this clonotype: This may come from a read error, since a much larger clone is one base off. V is TRBV30 and J is TRBJ2-3; D is perhaps TRBD1 (5 bases). Germline CDR1 GTSNPN, CDR2 SVGIG (reference sequence). Trimming removed 0 bases at V and 5 bases at J, with 15 bases between. The CDR3 sequence is 15 residues long. CDR3 residues: CAWSVQVGVRDTQYF. The CDR3 bases are TGTGCCTGGAGTGTACAGGTTGGAGTCAGAGATACGCAGTATTTT. Complete variable domain (other parts from reference TRBV30 and TRBJ2-3): SQTIHQWPATLVQPVGSPLSLECTVEGTSNPNLYWYRQAAGRGLQLLFYSVGIGQISSEVPQNLSASRPQDRQFILSSKKLLLSDSGFYLCAWSVQVGVRDTQYFGPGTRLTVL.

This clonotype was found once. At one boundary the junction diverges from the germline segment, which might be a read error. V and J are TRBV11-2 and TRBJ1-2, with a tentative D call TRBD1 (5 bases). There are 14 residues in the CDR3. The V gene's germline CDR1 is SGHAT and CDR2 FQNNGV. The CDR3 DNA reads TGTGCCAACAGCCGGGACTGGCAAGATTATGGCTACACCTTC. The encoded protein is CANSRDWQDYGYTF.

As to this clonotype: At one end the junction does not follow the germline gene, possibly because of a read error. This chain links TRBV20-1 with TRBJ2-3; 9 nucleotides line up with TRBD2. The germline V gene encodes CDR1 DFQATT and CDR2 SNEGSKA (reference sequence). CDR3 length: 16 amino acids. The CDR3 loop is CSARDPAGGGTDMQYF. DNA of the CDR3: TGCAGTGCTAGAGATCCCGCGGGAGGGGGTACAGATATGCAGTATTTT.